This T cell receptor beta chain was sequenced in a study of cytomegalovirus exposure and HLA in healthy donors. The germline V gene encodes CDR1 MNHNS and CDR2 SASEGT. The CDR3 sequence is 15 residues long. V lost 7 bases and J lost 6; bases outside the gene matches: 7. This clone was seen only once. This PCR relied on a set of 60 Vbeta primers and 13 Jbeta primers. The repertoire was sequenced with immunoSEQ multiplex PCR; TCRdb's copy has only in-frame clones and lacks some. The table shows 250,000 to 300,000 clones, with 84% occurring only once. This clonotype was obtained from a woman aged 40 to 50 in good health and CMV-seropositive. The chain uses TRBV6-1 and TRBJ2-1, with 12 nucleotides matching TRBD2. Sequenced input: PBMCs. DNA of the CDR3: TGTGCCAGCAACCCCCTAGCGGGAGGGGGCAATGAGCAGTTCTTC. It translates to CASNPLAGGGNEQFF.